A single sample is the source of the 14 T cell receptor beta chains below, sequenced in a study of T cell responses to AZD1222 COVID-19 vaccine. Profiling relied on immunoSEQ multiplex PCR, and the TCRdb table lists in-frame clones only, not all of them. Among approximately 88,000 clones listed, about nine tenths were seen once. Here the sequenced sample was peripheral blood, taken 28 days after the second AZD1222 dose. These TCRs come from an adult who received the AZD1222 COVID-19 vaccine.

CDR3 sequence: CASRDRHQPQHF. The DNA for the CDR3 is TGTGCCAGCAGGGACAGACATCAGCCCCAGCATTTT. The genes are TRBV28 and TRBJ1-5, with D perhaps TRBD1 (6 bases). Germline V CDR1 and CDR2: MDHEN, SYDVKM. The CDR3 covers 12 residues. The V end was cut by 6 bases, the J end by 5 bases, with 8 bases between.

The rearrangement links TRBV28 to TRBJ2-1; D unclear. The germline V gene has CDR1 MDHEN and CDR2 SYDVKM. This CDR3 spans 14 amino acids. V was shortened by 5 bases and J by 4 bases, with 12 bases between the two germline ends. The CDR3 DNA is TGTGCCAGCAGTCCCCGATCTTCTTACAATGAGCAGTTCTTC. Protein product: CASSPRSSYNEQFF.

In the case of this clone: Other nucleotide sequences from this sample produce the same CDR3. V gene TRBV18 combines with J gene TRBJ1-1, with TRBD1 identical over 7 bases. Germline trimming cut 6 bases from V and 1 base from J; bases unmatched to any gene: 2. Germline V gene data show CDR1 as KGHSH and CDR2 as LQKENI. The CDR3 totals 13 residues. The CDR3 DNA is TGTGCCAGCTCGCCAGGGGGGAACACTGAAGCTTTCTTT. Its protein product is CASSPGGNTEAFF.

The V gene is TRBV28, the J gene TRBJ1-4; D is uncertain. Trimming removed 6 bases at V and 0 bases at J, with 11 bases between. The CDR3 consists of 15 residues. Looked up from germline, CDR1 is MDHEN and CDR2 is SYDVKM. In DNA, the CDR3 is TGTGCCAGCAGCCGTGGGAGGGCAACTAATGAAAAACTGTTTTTT. Its protein product is CASSRGRATNEKLFF.

The rearrangement links TRBV19 to TRBJ1-2; no reliable D call. The V end lost 4 bases, the J end lost 8 bases, and 11 bases lay between the germline ends. Germline V gene lookup returns CDR1 LNHDA and CDR2 SQIVND (reference sequence). This CDR3 region has 12 residues. The CDR3 loop is CASSKAVSGYTF. The CDR3 DNA reads as TGTGCCAGTAGTAAGGCAGTATCGGGCTACACCTTC.

J is TRBJ2-7 and V is TRBV19, with D perhaps matching TRBD1 (6 bases). The ends were cut back, 11 bases at V and 2 bases at J, with 19 bases in the middle. Germline assignment: CDR1 LNHDA and CDR2 SQIVND (reference sequence). CDR3 length equals 14 residues. The CDR3 spells CASAAGTPPYEQYF. DNA of the CDR3: TGTGCCTCCGCCGCCGGGACACCCCCCTACGAGCAGTACTTC.

The genes are TRBV9 and TRBJ2-1, with 9 bases fitting TRBD2. The CDR3 has 16 amino acids. V was clipped by 3 bases and J by 5 bases; unmatched bases: 9. Germline values: CDR1 SGDLS, CDR2 YYNGEE. The DNA of the CDR3 is TGTGCCAGCAGCGGGCCCAGCGGGGGGCAAAACAATGAGCAGTTCTTC. It is translated as CASSGPSGGQNNEQFF.

The V call is TRBV2, the J call TRBJ2-1; 9 bases are shared with TRBD1. The CDR3 contains 13 residues. Per germline, CDR1 SNHLY and CDR2 FYNNEI. After removal of 9 bases from V and 4 bases from J, the junction contained 4 bases not matched to a gene. CDR3 sequence: CARGGQGYNEQFF. CDR3 nucleotide sequence: TGTGCCAGAGGGGGACAGGGTTACAATGAGCAGTTCTTC.

This sequence joins TRBV7-8 and TRBJ1-1; D gene ambiguous. Per germline, CDR1 SGHVS and CDR2 FQNEAQ. The CDR3 is 13 amino acids. V was shortened by 3 bases and J by 0 bases, with 5 bases between the two germline ends. The CDR3 DNA reads TGTGCCAGCAGCTTTCTCCTGAACACTGAAGCTTTCTTT. It is translated as CASSFLLNTEAFF.

The chain couples TRBV5-1 to TRBJ2-7; no clear D gene. Germline CDR1 and CDR2: SGHRS and YFSETQ. V was shortened by 7 bases and J by 3 bases, with 14 bases between the two germline ends. The CDR3 covers 13 residues. CDR3 sequence (DNA): TGCGCCAGCTCACTCGGCAGCCACTACGAGCAGTACTTC. Amino acid sequence: CASSLGSHYEQYF. The whole variable domain, filled in from reference TRBV5-1 and TRBJ2-7, reads KAGVTQTPRYLIKTRGQQVTLSCSPISGHRSVSWYQQTPGQGLQFLFEYFSETQRNKGNFPGRFSGRQFSNSRSEMNVSTLELGDSALYLCASSLGSHYEQYFGPGTRLTVT.

V usage is TRBV25-1 and J usage is TRBJ1-1; D gene ambiguous. CDR3 length: 11 residues. Per the germline V gene, CDR1 is MGHDK and CDR2 is SYGVNS. V lost 4 bases and J lost 7, with 7 bases in between. The CDR3 coding sequence is TGTGCCAGCAGTGCCAACCGTGAAGCTTTCTTT. Protein product: CASSANREAFF.

The chain carries TRBV6-2 or TRBV6-3 and TRBJ2-3, with D possibly matching TRBD1 (5 bases). Trimming took 0 bases from V and 3 from J, leaving 10 bases between them. CDR1 is MNHEY and CDR2 is SVGEGT in the germline V gene. This CDR3 is 15 amino acids long. The CDR3 nucleotides are TGTGCCAGCAGTTACTCTTGGGGCGCGACAGATACGCAGTATTTT. It translates to CASSYSWGATDTQYF.

The chain employs TRBV15 and TRBJ2-5; D uncertain. The CDR3 spans 12 residues. The germline gives CDR1 LNHNV, CDR2 YYDKDF (reference sequence). V lost 0 bases and J lost 7, with 6 bases in between. The CDR3 sequence is CATSRDSGTQYF. In DNA form, the CDR3 reads TGTGCCACCAGCAGAGATTCTGGGACCCAGTACTTC. The full variable domain, completed using reference TRBV15 and TRBJ2-5, is DAMVIQNPRYQVTQFGKPVTLSCSQTLNHNVMYWYQQKSSQAPKLLFHYYDKDFNNEADTPDNFQSRRPNTSFCFLDIRSPGLGDTAMYLCATSRDSGTQYFGPGTRLLVL.

This clone was detected a few times. One end of the junction fails to match germline, which may point to a read error. The chain couples TRBV10-1 to TRBJ2-7; no clear D. This CDR3 comprises 8 residues. Per germline, CDR1 WNHNN and CDR2 SYGVQD (reference sequence). CDR3 sequence reads: CRSYEQYF. The CDR3 DNA is TGTAGGTCCTACGAGCAGTACTTC.